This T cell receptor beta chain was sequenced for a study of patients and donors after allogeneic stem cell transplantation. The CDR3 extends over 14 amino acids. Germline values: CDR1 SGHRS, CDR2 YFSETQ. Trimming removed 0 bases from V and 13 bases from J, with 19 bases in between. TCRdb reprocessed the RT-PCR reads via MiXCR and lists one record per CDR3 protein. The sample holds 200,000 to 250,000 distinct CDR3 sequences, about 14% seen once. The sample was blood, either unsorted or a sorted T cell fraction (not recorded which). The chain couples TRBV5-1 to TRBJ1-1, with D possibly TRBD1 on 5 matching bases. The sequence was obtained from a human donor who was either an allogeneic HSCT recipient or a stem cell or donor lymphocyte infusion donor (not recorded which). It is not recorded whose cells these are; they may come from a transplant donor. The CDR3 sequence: CASSLAGVAGTVFF. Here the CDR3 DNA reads TGCGCCAGCAGCTTGGCCGGAGTAGCGGGGACGGTTTTCTTT.